Given below is one TCR beta chain in context. Generated by immunoSEQ multiplex PCR, the TCRdb table keeps only in-frame clones and is missing some. The sample contains roughly 100,000 clones, 70% to 85% of which appear only once. J lost 3 bases, V lost 8 bases, and 4 bases had no gene match. The germline V gene encodes CDR1 SNHLY and CDR2 FYNNEI. This CDR3 is 13 amino acids long. This record comes from a study of blood T cell repertoires in COVID-19. V is TRBV2 and J is TRBJ2-5; TRBD2 agrees at 9 bases. Sequenced input: peripheral blood. The TCR sequence derives from a woman aged 80 or over with active or convalescent COVID-19. The CDR3, as DNA: TGTGCCAGCTTTGGCGGGGGGGAAGAGACCCAGTACTTC. Protein product: CASFGGGEETQYF.